The subject of this entry is one T cell receptor beta chain. No antigen is known for it. MiXCR, applied by TCRdb to the 5' RACE reads, yields one record per CDR3 protein. The table lists about 190,000 distinct CDR3 sequences, around 16% of them singletons, with 2% to 3% in the top ten. The data derive from a study of T-cell memory formation after mild COVID-19. After removal of 8 bases from V and 3 bases from J, the junction contained 10 bases not matched to a gene. CDR3 length: 17 residues. Germline CDR1 and CDR2: SEHNR and FQNEAQ (reference sequence). Findings and limits, study-wide: In second-wave clones peaking day 37, SARS-CoV-2 specificity remained unconfirmed. Clones which contracted sat mainly in CM and EM if CD4+, and in EMRA if CD8+.

Material: PBMCs or a T cell subset sorted from them (not recorded which). J is TRBJ2-3 and V is TRBV7-9; the match to TRBD2 covers 14 bases. The sequence was obtained from an adult woman who had mild COVID-19 (a few samples of this study predate the infection). Cell type and time point are not known. CDR3 DNA: TGTGCCAGCCGACTGGACGGGACTAGCGGGAGAACAGATACGCAGTATTTT. It is translated as CASRLDGTSGRTDTQYF.